The 23 T cell receptor beta chains in this list originate from one sample, sequenced in a study of spatial heterogeneity in lung cancer. TCRdb reprocessed the 5' RACE reads via MiXCR and lists one record per CDR3 protein. The table shows more than 1,000 distinct CDR3 sequences, with around 7% occurring only once. As to time point: sample taken at primary tumor resection. The specimen was normal lung tissue next to the tumor, collected at surgery. These receptors were obtained from a male donor with early-stage non-small cell lung cancer.

This clonotype is classed as medium-sized. A read error may produce the germline difference seen at one junction end. The gene calls are TRBV12-3 or TRBV12-4 and TRBJ1-5; TRBD1 agrees at 10 bases. The CDR3 has 15 amino acids. The CDR3 spells CASSFGQGVGQPQHF. For the CDR3, the DNA is TGCGCCAGCAGTTTTGGACAGGGGGTAGGGCAGCCCCAGCATTTT.

This clonotype is medium-sized (0.01 to 0.1%) within its sample. V and J are TRBV11-2 and TRBJ2-3; 8 bases match TRBD2. Looked up from germline, CDR1 is SGHAT and CDR2 is FQNNGV. V lost 7 bases to trimming and J lost 1 base; unmatched junction nucleotides: 16. The length of the CDR3 is 18 residues. CDR3 loop: CASTQGGGPGMGTDTQYF. The DNA of the CDR3 is TGTGCCAGCACCCAAGGCGGGGGGCCGGGGATGGGCACAGATACGCAGTATTTT.

Sample share makes this clonotype medium-sized. The CDR3 loop is CSARATRNSPTGELFF. The CDR3 bases are TGCAGTGCTAGGGCCACTCGGAACTCCCCCACCGGGGAGCTGTTTTTT. The chain couples TRBV20-1 to TRBJ2-2; D is unclear. CDR3 length: 16 residues. In germline, CDR1 is DFQATT, CDR2 SNEGSKA (reference sequence). The V gene lost 3 bases and the J gene lost 4 bases, with 18 bases spanning the gap.

This clonotype is labeled as large. V usage is TRBV28 and J usage is TRBJ2-2, with D hard to call. The V end was cut by 8 bases, the J end by 4 bases, with 20 bases between. CDR3 length: 16 residues. Looked up from germline, CDR1 is MDHEN and CDR2 is SYDVKM. In DNA form, the CDR3 reads TGTGCCAGCTTCTCGACCCGGAACACCTTCACCGGGGAGCTGTTTTTT. This gives the protein CASFSTRNTFTGELFF.

By proportion, this clonotype is medium-sized. The chain recombines TRBV7-2 with TRBJ1-2; 8 positions match TRBD1. The CDR3 is 13 amino acids. The ends lost 6 bases at V and 5 bases at J; junction bases unmatched: 5. Germline lookup yields CDR1 SGHTA and CDR2 FQGNSA. The CDR3 protein is CASRMDREYGYTF. The CDR3, as DNA: TGTGCCAGCAGAATGGACAGGGAATATGGCTACACCTTC.

In this sample, this clonotype turned up once. CDR3 residues: CASSYVRRTNTGELFF. The CDR3 bases are TGTGCCAGCAGTTACGTGAGGCGAACGAACACCGGGGAGCTGTTTTTT. The rearrangement joins TRBV6-2 or TRBV6-3 to TRBJ2-2; no clear D gene. CDR3 size: 16 residues. V gave up 2 bases and J gave up 0 bases, with 10 bases separating them. CDR1 is MNHEY and CDR2 is SVGEGT in the germline V gene.

This clonotype is categorized as medium-sized. The junction departs from the called germline gene at one end, perhaps through a read error. The V gene is TRBV9, the J gene TRBJ1-2, with a possible D match to TRBD1 (6 bases). Germline CDR1 and CDR2: SGDLS and YYNGEE. CDR3 length equals 13 residues. CDR3 sequence: CASSVDSGTGCTF. The CDR3 nucleotides are TGTGCCAGCAGCGTGGACAGTGGGACGGGCTGCACCTTC.

Within the sample, this clonotype is medium-sized (0.01 to 0.1%). This chain uses TRBV21-1 with TRBJ2-7. TRBV21-1 is annotated as a pseudogene. The CDR3 loop spans 13 amino acids. The CDR3 nucleotides are TGTGCCAGAGACCCACGGCCTGGCTACGAGCAGTACTTC. Residues: CARDPRPGYEQYF.

The sample holds many counts of this clonotype. The chain combines TRBV12-3 or TRBV12-4 with TRBJ2-2; TRBD2 is a possible D gene (5 bases). This CDR3 has 13 residues. The V gene lost 3 bases and the J gene lost 5 bases, with 7 bases spanning the gap. The CDR3 loop is CASSFGGTGELFF. The CDR3 DNA reads TGTGCCAGCAGTTTTGGAGGAACCGGGGAGCTGTTTTTT.

The gene calls are TRBV2 and TRBJ1-5, with a tentative D call TRBD1 (5 bases). V was clipped by 5 bases and J by 6 bases, with 14 bases between them. Germline CDR1 reads SNHLY; CDR2 reads FYNNEI. The CDR3 is 14 amino acids. CDR3 sequence reads: CASSQQELRQPQHF. CDR3 sequence (DNA): TGTGCCAGCAGTCAACAGGAGTTACGTCAGCCCCAGCATTTT.

In its sample, this clonotype ranks as large (0.1 to 1%). This chain uses TRBV7-8 with TRBJ2-7, with no clear D. The CDR3 covers 12 residues. V was clipped by 2 bases and J by 4 bases, with 6 bases between them. Germline values: CDR1 SGHVS, CDR2 FQNEAQ. The CDR3 loop reads CASSLPPYEQYF. The CDR3 DNA reads as TGTGCCAGCAGCTTACCCCCATACGAGCAGTACTTC.

The V call is TRBV7-2, the J call TRBJ2-2; a possible D gene is TRBD2 (7 bases). The V end lost 5 bases, the J end lost 2 bases, and 18 bases lay between the germline ends. The CDR3 totals 17 residues. In germline, CDR1 is SGHTA, CDR2 FQGNSA. The CDR3, as DNA: TGTGCCAGCAGCAGGGGGAGGGGCCCAATTAACACCGGGGAGCTGTTTTTT. This gives the protein CASSRGRGPINTGELFF.

This clonotype is medium-sized within its sample. V gene TRBV10-2 combines with J gene TRBJ2-7; 11 bases agree with TRBD2. The ends lost 4 bases at V and 4 bases at J; junction bases unmatched: 3. CDR1 WSHSY and CDR2 SAAADI come from the germline V gene. The CDR3 contains 14 residues. This CDR3 is CASSGLAGGYEQYF. CDR3 DNA sequence: TGCGCCAGCAGTGGTCTAGCGGGAGGTTACGAGCAGTACTTC.

This clonotype is large. The chain joins TRBV18 to TRBJ2-3, with D possibly being TRBD2 (6 bases). The length of the CDR3 is 15 residues. V lost 6 bases to trimming and J lost 0 bases, with 13 bases between them. Germline V gives CDR1 KGHSH, CDR2 LQKENI. The CDR3 loop is CASSGDSASTDTQYF. CDR3 DNA sequence: TGTGCCAGCTCTGGGGACTCGGCTAGCACAGATACGCAGTATTTT.

By sample fraction, this clonotype is large. The chain combines TRBV19 with TRBJ2-2, with D perhaps matching TRBD2 (6 bases). Trimming shortened V by 3 bases and J by 5 bases, and 13 bases separated the two germline ends. The CDR3 extends over 15 amino acids. Germline V gene sequence: CDR1 LNHDA, CDR2 SQIVND (reference sequence). For the CDR3, the DNA is TGTGCCAGTAGTATGCTCGCGGGACGGACCGGGGAGCTGTTTTTT. Encoded protein: CASSMLAGRTGELFF.

This clonotype was detected ten times or more. V is TRBV12-3 or TRBV12-4 and J is TRBJ2-1; 9 positions agree with TRBD2. This CDR3 comprises 16 residues. The V segment lost 3 bases and the J segment 5 bases; nucleotides outside the gene matches: 8. The CDR3 coding sequence is TGTGCCAGCAGTTTTCAGGGCGGGGGGGCCGACAATGAGCAGTTCTTC. This translates into CASSFQGGGADNEQFF.

By its share, this clonotype is medium-sized. The chain is built from TRBV5-6 and TRBJ2-1; D ambiguous. The CDR3 is 12 amino acids. Looked up from germline, CDR1 is SGHDT and CDR2 is YYEEEE. Trimming took 0 bases from V and 7 from J, leaving 5 bases between them. The DNA of the CDR3 is TGTGCCAGCAGCTTGGAGGAGAATGAGCAGTTCTTC. Its protein is CASSLEENEQFF.

Ten or more counts support this clonotype. The V gene is TRBV12-3 or TRBV12-4, the J gene TRBJ2-1; no definite D call. The CDR3 is 11 amino acids. Trimming cost V 3 bases and J 10 bases, with 7 bases left between them. DNA for the CDR3: TGTGCCAGCAGTTTCACCCGAGAGCAGTTCTTC. Its translation is CASSFTREQFF.

By sample fraction, this clonotype is medium-sized. This chain connects TRBV30 to TRBJ2-7; D may be TRBD1 (7 bases). Germline V gene data show CDR1 as GTSNPN and CDR2 as SVGIG (reference sequence). The V end was cut by 5 bases, the J end by 9 bases, with 14 bases between. CDR3 length equals 11 residues. The CDR3 DNA is TGTGCCTGGGGGGGGACAGTGGGGCAGTACTTC. It specifies CAWGGTVGQYF.

In its sample, this clonotype is medium-sized (0.01 to 0.1%). The genes are TRBV3-1 and TRBJ2-7; weak D call: TRBD2 (6 bases). The CDR3 extends over 18 amino acids. The germline V and J ends were trimmed by 4 bases and 0 bases, with 22 bases remaining between them. Germline CDR1 is LGHDT and CDR2 is YNNKEL (reference sequence). CDR3 loop: CASSPQRAGRGSSYEQYF. In DNA, the CDR3 is TGTGCCAGCAGCCCCCAAAGGGCCGGGCGGGGAAGCTCCTACGAGCAGTACTTC.

This clonotype rates as medium-sized. The chain joins TRBV9 to TRBJ2-5, with TRBD2 matching 7 bases. The V and J ends lost 3 bases and 2 bases, in that order; junction bases with no gene match: 4. The CDR3 extends over 14 amino acids. Germline loops: CDR1 SGDLS, CDR2 YYNGEE. This CDR3 is CASSEGGGQETQYF. In DNA form, the CDR3 reads TGTGCCAGCAGCGAGGGCGGGGGTCAAGAGACCCAGTACTTC.

This clonotype was seen many times. The gene calls are TRBV6-5 and TRBJ2-3; unclear D gene. This CDR3 has 13 residues. Trimming removed 2 bases at V and 2 bases at J, with 5 bases between. The germline gives CDR1 MNHEY, CDR2 SVGAGI. The CDR3 loop is CASSYPTTDTQYF. CDR3 DNA: TGTGCCAGCAGTTACCCTACCACAGATACGCAGTATTTT.

This clonotype is termed large (0.1 to 1%). The chain couples TRBV7-9 to TRBJ2-2; tentatively, D is TRBD2 (7 bases). There are 16 residues in the CDR3. Germline V CDR1 and CDR2: SEHNR, FQNEAQ (reference sequence). V lost 4 bases, J lost 3 bases, and 15 bases lay in between. CDR3: CASSYRGARYTGELFF. The CDR3 DNA follows: TGTGCCAGCAGCTACCGGGGGGCTCGGTACACCGGGGAGCTGTTTTTT.